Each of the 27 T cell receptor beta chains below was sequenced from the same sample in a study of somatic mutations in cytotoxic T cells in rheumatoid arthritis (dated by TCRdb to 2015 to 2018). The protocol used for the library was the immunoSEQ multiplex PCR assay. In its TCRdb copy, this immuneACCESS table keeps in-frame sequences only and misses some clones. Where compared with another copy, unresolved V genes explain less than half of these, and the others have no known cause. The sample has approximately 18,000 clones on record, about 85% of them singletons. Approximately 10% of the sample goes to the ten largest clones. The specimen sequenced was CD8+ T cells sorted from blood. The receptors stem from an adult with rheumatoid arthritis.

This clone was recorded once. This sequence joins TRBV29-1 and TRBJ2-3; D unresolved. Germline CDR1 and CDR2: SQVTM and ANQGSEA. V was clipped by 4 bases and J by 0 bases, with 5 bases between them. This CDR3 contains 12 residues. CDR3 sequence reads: CSVGGSTDTQYF. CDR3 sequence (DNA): TGCAGCGTTGGGGGAAGCACAGATACGCAGTATTTT.

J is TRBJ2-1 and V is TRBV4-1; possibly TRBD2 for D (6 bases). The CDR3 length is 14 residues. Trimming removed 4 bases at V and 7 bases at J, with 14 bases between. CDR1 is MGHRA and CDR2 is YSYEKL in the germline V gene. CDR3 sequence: CASSLNPSANEQFF. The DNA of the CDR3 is TGCGCCAGCAGCCTAAACCCTAGCGCAAATGAGCAGTTCTTC.

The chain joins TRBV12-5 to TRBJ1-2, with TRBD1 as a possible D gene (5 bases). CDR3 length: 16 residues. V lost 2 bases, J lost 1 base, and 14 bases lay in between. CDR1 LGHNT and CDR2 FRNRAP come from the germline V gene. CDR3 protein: CASGLYRPTDNYGYTF. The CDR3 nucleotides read TGTGCTAGTGGTTTGTACAGGCCAACCGATAACTATGGCTACACCTTC.

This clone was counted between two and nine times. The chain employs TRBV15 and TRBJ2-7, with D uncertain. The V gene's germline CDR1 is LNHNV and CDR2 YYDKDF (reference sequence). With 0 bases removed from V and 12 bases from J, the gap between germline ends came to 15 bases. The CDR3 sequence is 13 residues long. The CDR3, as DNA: TGTGCCACCAGCAGAGATGATGGGAAGAGTCTGTACTTC. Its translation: CATSRDDGKSLYF.

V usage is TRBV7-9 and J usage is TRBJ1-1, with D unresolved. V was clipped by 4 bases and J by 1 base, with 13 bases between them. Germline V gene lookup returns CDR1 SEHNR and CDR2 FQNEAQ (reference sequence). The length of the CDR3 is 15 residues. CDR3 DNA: TGTGCCAGCAGCTCCCCCCCACGACAGAACACTGAAGCTTTCTTT. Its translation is CASSSPPRQNTEAFF.

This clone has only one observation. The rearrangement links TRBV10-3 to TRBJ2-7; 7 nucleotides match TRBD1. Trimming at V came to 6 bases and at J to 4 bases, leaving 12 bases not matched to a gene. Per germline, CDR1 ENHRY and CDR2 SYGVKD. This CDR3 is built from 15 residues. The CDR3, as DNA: TGTGCCATCAGCCCGGAAGGGGGCTCTTTTTACGAGCAGTACTTC. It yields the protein CAISPEGGSFYEQYF.

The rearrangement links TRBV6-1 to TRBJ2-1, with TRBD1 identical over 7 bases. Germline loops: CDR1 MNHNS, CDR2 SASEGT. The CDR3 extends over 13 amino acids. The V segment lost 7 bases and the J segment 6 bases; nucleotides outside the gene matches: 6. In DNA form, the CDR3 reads TGTGCCAGCACGGCAGGGGGTGGCAATGAGCAGTTCTTC. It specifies CASTAGGGNEQFF.

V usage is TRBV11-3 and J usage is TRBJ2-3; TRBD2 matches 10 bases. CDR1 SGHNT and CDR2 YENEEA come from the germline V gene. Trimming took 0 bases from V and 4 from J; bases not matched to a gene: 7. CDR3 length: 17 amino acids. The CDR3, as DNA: TGTGCCAGCAGCTTAGACGGGGAGCGGGGGGGCGCAGATACGCAGTATTTT. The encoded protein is CASSLDGERGGADTQYF.

CDR3 protein: CASSPRAWGGVSYEQYF. The DNA of the CDR3 is TGTGCCAGCAGTCCCCGAGCTTGGGGCGGCGTTTCCTACGAGCAGTACTTC. The chain joins TRBV28 to TRBJ2-5; tentative D call: TRBD1 (5 bases). TRBJ2-7 matches the DNA end more closely, so the J call is doubtful. The CDR3 totals 17 residues. The germline CDR1 and CDR2 sequences are MDHEN and SYDVKM.

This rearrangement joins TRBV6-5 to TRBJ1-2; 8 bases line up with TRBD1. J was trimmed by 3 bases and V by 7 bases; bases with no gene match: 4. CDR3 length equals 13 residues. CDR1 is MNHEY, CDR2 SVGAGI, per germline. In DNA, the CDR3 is TGTGCCAGCAAGGACAGGGCAGACTATGGCTACACCTTC. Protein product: CASKDRADYGYTF.

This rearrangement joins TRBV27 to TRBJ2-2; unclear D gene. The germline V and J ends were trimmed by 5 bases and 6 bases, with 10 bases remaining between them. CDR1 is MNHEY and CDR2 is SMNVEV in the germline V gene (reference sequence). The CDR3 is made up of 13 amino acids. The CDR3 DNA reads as TGTGCCAGCAGTCCAACGGACGCCGGGGAGCTGTTTTTT. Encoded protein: CASSPTDAGELFF.

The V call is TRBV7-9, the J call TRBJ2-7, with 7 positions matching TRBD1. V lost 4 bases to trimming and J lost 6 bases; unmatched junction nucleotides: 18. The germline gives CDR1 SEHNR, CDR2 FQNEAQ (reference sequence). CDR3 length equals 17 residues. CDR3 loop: CASSSPLSGEGAREQYF. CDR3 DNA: TGTGCCAGCAGCTCCCCTCTGTCCGGAGAGGGGGCTCGCGAGCAGTACTTC.

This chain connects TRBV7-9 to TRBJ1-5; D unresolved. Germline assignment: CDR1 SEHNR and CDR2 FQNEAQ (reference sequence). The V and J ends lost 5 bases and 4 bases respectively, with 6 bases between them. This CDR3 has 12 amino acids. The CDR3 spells CASSQRNQPQHF. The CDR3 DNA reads TGTGCCAGCAGCCAGAGAAATCAGCCCCAGCATTTT.

This chain's CDR3 is CASTWTWGRGSPLHF. The CDR3 coding sequence is TGTGCCAGCACTTGGACCTGGGGTAGGGGTTCACCCCTCCACTTT. This chain links TRBV27 with TRBJ1-6; possible D gene TRBD1, 5 bases. V shed 7 bases and J shed 9 bases, with 19 bases lying between them. CDR3 length: 15 amino acids. Germline loops: CDR1 MNHEY, CDR2 SMNVEV (reference sequence).

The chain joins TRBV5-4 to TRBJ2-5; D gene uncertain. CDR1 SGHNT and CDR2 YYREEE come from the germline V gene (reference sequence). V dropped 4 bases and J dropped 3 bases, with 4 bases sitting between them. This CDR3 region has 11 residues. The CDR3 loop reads CASSVEETQYF. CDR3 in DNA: TGTGCCAGCAGCGTAGAAGAGACCCAGTACTTC.

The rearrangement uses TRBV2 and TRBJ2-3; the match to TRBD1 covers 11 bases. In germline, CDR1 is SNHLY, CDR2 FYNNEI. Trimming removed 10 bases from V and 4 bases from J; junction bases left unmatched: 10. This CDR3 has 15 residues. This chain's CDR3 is CANIGRDRGADTQYF. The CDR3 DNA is TGTGCCAACATCGGCCGGGACAGGGGGGCAGATACGCAGTATTTT.

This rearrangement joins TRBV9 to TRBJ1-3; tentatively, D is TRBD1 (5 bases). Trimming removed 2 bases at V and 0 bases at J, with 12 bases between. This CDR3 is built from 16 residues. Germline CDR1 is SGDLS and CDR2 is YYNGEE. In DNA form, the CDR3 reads TGTGCCAGCAGCGTGGACGGGACCCCCTCTGGAAACACCATATATTTT. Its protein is CASSVDGTPSGNTIYF.

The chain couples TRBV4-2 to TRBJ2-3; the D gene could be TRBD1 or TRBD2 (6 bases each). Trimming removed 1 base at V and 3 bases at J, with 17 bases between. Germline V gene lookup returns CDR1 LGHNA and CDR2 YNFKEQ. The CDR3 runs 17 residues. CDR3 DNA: TGTGCCAGCAGCCAAGTTTTACCCGGGGGCGGTACAGATACGCAGTATTTT. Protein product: CASSQVLPGGGTDTQYF.

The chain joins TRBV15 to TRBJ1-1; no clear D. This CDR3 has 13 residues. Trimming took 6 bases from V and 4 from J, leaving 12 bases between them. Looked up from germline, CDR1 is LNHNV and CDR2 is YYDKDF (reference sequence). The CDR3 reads CATSPSRGTEAFF. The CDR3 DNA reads TGTGCCACCAGTCCCTCCCGGGGCACTGAAGCTTTCTTT.

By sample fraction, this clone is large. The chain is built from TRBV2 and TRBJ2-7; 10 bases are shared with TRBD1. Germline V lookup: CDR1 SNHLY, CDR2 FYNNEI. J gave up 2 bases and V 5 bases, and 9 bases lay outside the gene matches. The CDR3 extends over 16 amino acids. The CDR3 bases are TGTGCCAGCAGTCGGCCCCGGGACAGGGGTACCTACGAGCAGTACTTC. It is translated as CASSRPRDRGTYEQYF.

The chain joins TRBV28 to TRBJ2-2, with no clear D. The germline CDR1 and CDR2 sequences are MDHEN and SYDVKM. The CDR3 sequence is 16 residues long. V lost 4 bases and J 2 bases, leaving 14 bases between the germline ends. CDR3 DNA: TGTGCCAGCAGTTCCATCCCGTGGGTAAACACCGGGGAGCTGTTTTTT. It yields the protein CASSSIPWVNTGELFF.

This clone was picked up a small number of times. The CDR3 DNA follows: TGCGCCAGCAGCCAAGATACACAGATCATTAATGAAAAACTGTTTTTT. As protein: CASSQDTQIINEKLFF. The genes are TRBV4-1 and TRBJ1-4; no reliable D call. Trimming took 0 bases from V and 4 from J, leaving 12 bases between them. Per germline, CDR1 MGHRA and CDR2 YSYEKL. CDR3 length equals 16 residues.

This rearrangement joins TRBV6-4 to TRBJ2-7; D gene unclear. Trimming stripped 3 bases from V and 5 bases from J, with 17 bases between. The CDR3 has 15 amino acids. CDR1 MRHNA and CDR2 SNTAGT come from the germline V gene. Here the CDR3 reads CASSEGNPPVDEQYF. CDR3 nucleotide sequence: TGTGCCAGCAGTGAGGGGAACCCGCCCGTGGACGAGCAGTACTTC.

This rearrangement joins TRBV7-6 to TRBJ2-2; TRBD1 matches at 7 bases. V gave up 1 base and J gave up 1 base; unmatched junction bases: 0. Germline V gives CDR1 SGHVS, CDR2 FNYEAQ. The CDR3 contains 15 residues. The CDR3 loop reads CASSLGTGNTGELFF. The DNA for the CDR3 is TGTGCCAGCAGCTTAGGGACAGGGAACACCGGGGAGCTGTTTTTT.

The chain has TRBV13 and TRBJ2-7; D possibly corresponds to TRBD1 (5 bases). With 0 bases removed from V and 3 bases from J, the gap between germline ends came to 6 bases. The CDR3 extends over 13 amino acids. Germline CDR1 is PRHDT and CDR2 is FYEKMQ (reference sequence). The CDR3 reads CASSLGTDYEQYF. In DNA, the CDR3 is TGTGCCAGCAGCTTAGGGACAGACTACGAGCAGTACTTC.

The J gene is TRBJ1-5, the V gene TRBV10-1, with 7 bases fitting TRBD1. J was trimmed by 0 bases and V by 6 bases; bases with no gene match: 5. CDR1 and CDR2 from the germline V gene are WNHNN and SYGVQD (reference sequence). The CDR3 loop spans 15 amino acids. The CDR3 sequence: CASRKGQSSNQPQHF. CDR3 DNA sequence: TGCGCCAGCAGGAAGGGACAGAGTAGCAATCAGCCCCAGCATTTT.

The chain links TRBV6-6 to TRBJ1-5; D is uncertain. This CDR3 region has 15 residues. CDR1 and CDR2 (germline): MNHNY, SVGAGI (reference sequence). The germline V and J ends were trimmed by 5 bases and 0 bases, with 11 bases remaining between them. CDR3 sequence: CASSAPASSNQPQHF. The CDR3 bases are TGTGCCAGCAGTGCCCCCGCCTCTAGCAATCAGCCCCAGCATTTT.